This TCR beta chain was recovered during a study of blood T cell repertoires in COVID-19. The overall study: Samples came from the United States, Italy and Spain, spanning acute and convalescent COVID-19.

The ends lost 3 bases at V and 1 base at J; junction bases unmatched: 4. Germline values: CDR1 LNHDA, CDR2 SQIVND (reference sequence). The length of the CDR3 is 16 residues. Participants were aged 18 to 89 years from about 25 US areas. Source study methods: Estimated nucleated cell counts came from reference gene primer amplification. Only in-frame clones appear in the TCRdb table, and some are missing; sequencing was by immunoSEQ multiplex PCR. That table is the source of V, J and clone size, and D and trimming were worked out from the DNA. The sample yields 450,000 or so clones, around 91% seen once.

J is TRBJ1-3 and V is TRBV19, with 9 bases aligning to TRBD1. The TCR was taken from a man between 18 and 29 years old who had recovered from COVID-19. The specimen was PBMCs or T cells enriched from blood (not recorded which). CDR3 residues: CASSIYRGLSGNTIYF. CDR3 coding DNA: TGTGCCAGTAGTATTTACAGGGGGCTATCTGGAAACACCATATATTTT.